Listed below are T cell receptor beta chains from one sample, sequenced in a study of blood T cell repertoires in COVID-19. Clones were read by immunoSEQ multiplex PCR, and TCRdb kept only the in-frame ones, dropping some. The sample consists of 61,000 or so clones, around 88% of them appearing once. The sequenced sample was peripheral blood. Receptors originate from a woman older than 75 with active COVID-19. Each CDR3 is given with its conserved first and last residue. Each record gives: clone size, J gene, V gene, D gene, CDR3 DNA, CDR3 protein. A D gene is named only where the DNA matches it firmly. Clone size is stated in some rows and not others, as once, few, many or a class when expanded.

clone_size: NA
j_call: TRBJ2-2
v_call: TRBV4-2
d_call: TRBD2
cdr3_nt: TGTGCCAGCAGCCCTCCCCTAGCGGGGGGACCCGGGGAGCTGTTTTTT
cdr3_aa: CASSPPLAGGPGELFF

clone_size: once
j_call: TRBJ1-6
v_call: TRBV19
d_call: TRBD1
cdr3_nt: TGTGCCAGTAGTGCTCGGACAGGGTCGGGGTCACCCCTCCACTTT
cdr3_aa: CASSARTGSGSPLHF

clone_size: once
j_call: TRBJ2-1
v_call: TRBV7-2
d_call: TRBD2
cdr3_nt: TGTGCCAGCAGCTCCCCATGGGTTAGCGGGGGGGATGAGCAGTTCTTC
cdr3_aa: CASSSPWVSGGDEQFF

clone_size: NA
j_call: TRBJ2-7
v_call: TRBV4-2
d_call: NA
cdr3_nt: TGTGCCAGCAGCCAAGATAATACCGCAGGAAGCTACGAGCAGTACTTC
cdr3_aa: CASSQDNTAGSYEQYF

clone_size: NA
j_call: TRBJ2-3
v_call: TRBV4-2
d_call: TRBD2
cdr3_nt: TGTGCCAGCAGCCAAGAAGGGACTAGCGGGAGGAGCACAGATACGCAGTATTTT
cdr3_aa: CASSQEGTSGRSTDTQYF

clone_size: NA
j_call: TRBJ1-2
v_call: TRBV28
d_call: NA
cdr3_nt: TGTGCCAGCAGTTGGGCTCCGGCATTGGCTAACTATGGCTACACCTTC
cdr3_aa: CASSWAPALANYGYTF

clone_size: NA
j_call: TRBJ2-2
v_call: TRBV10-3
d_call: NA
cdr3_nt: TGTGCCATCAGTGGTAAGGGGATAAGGACCGGGGAGCTGTTTTTT
cdr3_aa: CAISGKGIRTGELFF

clone_size: NA
j_call: TRBJ2-1
v_call: TRBV7-6
d_call: TRBD1
cdr3_nt: TGTGCCAGCAGCCCGAGACAGGGCTCCTACAATGAGCAGTTCTTC
cdr3_aa: CASSPRQGSYNEQFF

clone_size: NA
j_call: TRBJ1-6
v_call: TRBV4-3
d_call: NA
cdr3_nt: TGCGCCAGCAGCCCCCAGGGATCCCTTTATTCACCCCTCCACTTT
cdr3_aa: CASSPQGSLYSPLHF

clone_size: NA
j_call: TRBJ2-3
v_call: TRBV2
d_call: TRBD1
cdr3_nt: TGTGCCAGCAGGGCGACAGGGGGCACAGATACGCAGTATTTT
cdr3_aa: CASRATGGTDTQYF

clone_size: NA
j_call: TRBJ2-1
v_call: TRBV7-2
d_call: TRBD2
cdr3_nt: TGTGCCAGCAGCTTAGATGCGGGGGGGCTGTATGAGCAGTTCTTC
cdr3_aa: CASSLDAGGLYEQFF

clone_size: NA
j_call: TRBJ2-7
v_call: TRBV6-5
d_call: NA
cdr3_nt: TGTGCCAGCAGTTCGGGACTCGGGTCCTACGAGCAGTACTTC
cdr3_aa: CASSSGLGSYEQYF

clone_size: NA
j_call: TRBJ1-1
v_call: TRBV4-1
d_call: NA
cdr3_nt: TGCGCCAGCAGCCAAGCTGGCAGGAACACTGAAGCTTTCTTT
cdr3_aa: CASSQAGRNTEAFF

clone_size: NA
j_call: TRBJ1-1
v_call: TRBV2
d_call: NA
cdr3_nt: TGTGCCAGCAGGGTCTCCCTGACAACTGAAGCTTTCTTT
cdr3_aa: CASRVSLTTEAFF

clone_size: NA
j_call: TRBJ2-3
v_call: TRBV18
d_call: TRBD2
cdr3_nt: TGTGCCAGCTCACTACGGAGGGGAGGGTTACAAGGAACAGATACGCAGTATTTT
cdr3_aa: CASSLRRGGLQGTDTQYF

clone_size: NA
j_call: TRBJ2-5
v_call: TRBV2
d_call: TRBD2
cdr3_nt: TGTGCCAGCCGCTCAAGACTAGCGGGGCGAGAGACCCAGTACTTC
cdr3_aa: CASRSRLAGRETQYF

clone_size: NA
j_call: TRBJ2-7
v_call: TRBV3-1/TRBV3-2
d_call: NA
cdr3_nt: TGTGCCAGCAGCCTTCGTTACGAGCAGTACTTC
cdr3_aa: CASSLRYEQYF

clone_size: NA
j_call: TRBJ1-1
v_call: TRBV5-6
d_call: NA
cdr3_nt: TGTGCCAGCAGCCGGGACATTGAAGCTTTCTTT
cdr3_aa: CASSRDIEAFF

clone_size: NA
j_call: TRBJ1-2
v_call: TRBV9
d_call: NA
cdr3_nt: TGTGCCAGCAGCCCAGGGACACCAAATAACTATGGCTACACCTTC
cdr3_aa: CASSPGTPNNYGYTF

clone_size: NA
j_call: TRBJ2-5
v_call: TRBV9
d_call: TRBD2
cdr3_nt: TGTGCCAGCAGCGCGGGACAGAGGCTAGCGGGGCAAGAGACCCAGTACTTC
cdr3_aa: CASSAGQRLAGQETQYF

clone_size: NA
j_call: TRBJ1-5
v_call: TRBV7-8
d_call: TRBD1
cdr3_nt: TGTGCCAGCAGCTTGAGGGACAGGGACCCATACCAGCATTTT
cdr3_aa: CASSLRDRDPYQHF

clone_size: NA
j_call: TRBJ2-7
v_call: TRBV2
d_call: NA
cdr3_nt: TGTGCCAGCAGAGCGGATTCCTACGAGCAGTACTTC
cdr3_aa: CASRADSYEQYF

clone_size: NA
j_call: TRBJ2-7
v_call: TRBV5-1
d_call: TRBD2
cdr3_nt: TGCGCCAGCAGCTTGGCCCCATCTAGCGGGGGGGTCTCCTACGAGCAGTACTTC
cdr3_aa: CASSLAPSSGGVSYEQYF

clone_size: once
j_call: TRBJ2-5
v_call: TRBV9
d_call: NA
cdr3_nt: TGTGCCAGCAGCTCCCGGGGGGCGGGGGAAGAGACCCAGTACTTC
cdr3_aa: CASSSRGAGEETQYF

clone_size: NA
j_call: TRBJ1-5
v_call: TRBV7-9
d_call: NA
cdr3_nt: TGTGCCAGCAGCTCTGGATCAGGGGACCAGCCCCAGCATTTT
cdr3_aa: CASSSGSGDQPQHF

clone_size: few
j_call: TRBJ1-6
v_call: TRBV6-6
d_call: NA
cdr3_nt: TGTGCCAGCAGTCCTACAGGGATTTCACCCCTCCACTTT
cdr3_aa: CASSPTGISPLHF

clone_size: NA
j_call: TRBJ1-5
v_call: TRBV30
d_call: TRBD1
cdr3_nt: TGTGCCTGGACCAACAGACAGGGAAATCAGCCCCAGCATTTT
cdr3_aa: CAWTNRQGNQPQHF

clone_size: few
j_call: TRBJ2-3
v_call: TRBV29-1
d_call: NA
cdr3_nt: TGCAGCGTTGAAGAAGGGGGGGGTCCCGGAGATACGCAGTATTTT
cdr3_aa: CSVEEGGGPGDTQYF

clone_size: NA
j_call: TRBJ2-1
v_call: TRBV7-2
d_call: NA
cdr3_nt: TGTGCCAGCAGCCCAGGGGTCACCCACAATGAGCAGTTCTTC
cdr3_aa: CASSPGVTHNEQFF

clone_size: NA
j_call: TRBJ2-3
v_call: TRBV9
d_call: NA
cdr3_nt: TGTGCCAGCAGCGTAGTGCCCGGTCTCGCAGATACGCAGTATTTT
cdr3_aa: CASSVVPGLADTQYF

clone_size: few
j_call: TRBJ1-6
v_call: TRBV7-2
d_call: NA
cdr3_nt: TGTGCCAGCAGCTTTGGGCCGGTGCCTAATTCACCCCTCCACTTT
cdr3_aa: CASSFGPVPNSPLHF

clone_size: NA
j_call: TRBJ1-1
v_call: TRBV18
d_call: NA
cdr3_nt: TGTGCCAGCTCACCACTGGCGGGGGCGGGGAACACTGAAGCTTTCTTT
cdr3_aa: CASSPLAGAGNTEAFF

clone_size: NA
j_call: TRBJ2-2
v_call: TRBV5-1
d_call: TRBD1
cdr3_nt: TGCGCCAGCAGCTTGAGCTGGACAGGGAACACCGGGGAGCTGTTTTTT
cdr3_aa: CASSLSWTGNTGELFF

clone_size: NA
j_call: TRBJ1-5
v_call: TRBV4-1
d_call: TRBD1
cdr3_nt: TGCGCCAGCAGCCAAGATCCCGGGACAGGGGGCAGTCAGCCCCAGCATTTT
cdr3_aa: CASSQDPGTGGSQPQHF

clone_size: once
j_call: TRBJ1-4
v_call: TRBV6-2/TRBV6-3
d_call: TRBD1
cdr3_nt: TGTGCCAGCAGTCGACAGGGAAACGAAAAACTGTTTTTT
cdr3_aa: CASSRQGNEKLFF

clone_size: NA
j_call: TRBJ2-3
v_call: TRBV18
d_call: TRBD1
cdr3_nt: TGTGCCAGCTCACTCGGGACAGCTAGCACAGATACGCAGTATTTT
cdr3_aa: CASSLGTASTDTQYF

clone_size: NA
j_call: TRBJ2-5
v_call: TRBV29-1
d_call: TRBD2
cdr3_nt: TGCAGCGTTGATAGTAGCGGGGGGGCGGAGACCCAGTACTTC
cdr3_aa: CSVDSSGGAETQYF

clone_size: NA
j_call: TRBJ2-5
v_call: TRBV30
d_call: NA
cdr3_nt: TGTGCCTTTAGCGGAGCGACCAGGGCGTTGGAGACCCAGTACTTC
cdr3_aa: CAFSGATRALETQYF

clone_size: NA
j_call: TRBJ2-1
v_call: TRBV5-1
d_call: TRBD2
cdr3_nt: TGCGCCAGCCGACCGGGGGGGCGGTACAATGAGCAGTTCTTC
cdr3_aa: CASRPGGRYNEQFF

clone_size: NA
j_call: TRBJ2-1
v_call: TRBV5-6
d_call: NA
cdr3_nt: TGTGCCAGCAGCTTGCCGGTCAATGAGCAGTTCTTC
cdr3_aa: CASSLPVNEQFF

clone_size: once
j_call: TRBJ2-1
v_call: TRBV2
d_call: TRBD2
cdr3_nt: TGTGCCAGCAGCCAACTAGCGTTTCAGTTCTTC
cdr3_aa: CASSQLAFQFF

clone_size: NA
j_call: TRBJ2-5
v_call: TRBV10-3
d_call: NA
cdr3_nt: TGTGCCATCAGGCCAGATTACCAAGAGACCCAGTACTTC
cdr3_aa: CAIRPDYQETQYF

clone_size: NA
j_call: TRBJ2-7
v_call: TRBV6-6
d_call: TRBD2
cdr3_nt: TGTGCCAGCAGTCCCGGGGGGGGTCCGGAGCAGTACTTC
cdr3_aa: CASSPGGGPEQYF

clone_size: NA
j_call: TRBJ2-1
v_call: TRBV21-1
d_call: NA
cdr3_nt: TGTGCCAGCAGCAAAGACTTGAGGTTGGGACACATGCTCGGCAATGAGCAGTTCTTC
cdr3_aa: CASSKDLRLGHMLGNEQFF

clone_size: NA
j_call: TRBJ1-5
v_call: TRBV9
d_call: NA
cdr3_nt: TGTGCCAGCAGCGAGGGGCCCTATAGCAATCAGCCCCAGCATTTT
cdr3_aa: CASSEGPYSNQPQHF

clone_size: NA
j_call: TRBJ1-2
v_call: TRBV6-5
d_call: NA
cdr3_nt: TGTGCCAGCCGGTTCCAGGGGGGCTACACCTTC
cdr3_aa: CASRFQGGYTF

clone_size: NA
j_call: TRBJ2-5
v_call: TRBV9
d_call: NA
cdr3_nt: TGTGCCAGCAGCCCCGAGGGAAGAGAGACCCAGTACTTC
cdr3_aa: CASSPEGRETQYF

clone_size: NA
j_call: TRBJ2-7
v_call: TRBV6-5
d_call: NA
cdr3_nt: TGTGCCAGCAGCCCCGACCCTCAGGGGTACGAGCAGTACTTC
cdr3_aa: CASSPDPQGYEQYF

clone_size: NA
j_call: TRBJ1-1
v_call: TRBV6-5
d_call: TRBD1
cdr3_nt: TGTGCCAGCAGTCAAAGACAGGGAAACACTGAAGCTTTCTTT
cdr3_aa: CASSQRQGNTEAFF

clone_size: NA
j_call: TRBJ2-2
v_call: TRBV18
d_call: NA
cdr3_nt: TGTGCCAGCTCGCTCGTCGAGACTAGAAACACCGGGGAGCTGTTTTTT
cdr3_aa: CASSLVETRNTGELFF

clone_size: NA
j_call: TRBJ2-3
v_call: TRBV5-4
d_call: TRBD1
cdr3_nt: TGTGCCAGCAGCCCTACTGGGACAGGGGGCGGGTATACGCAGTATTTT
cdr3_aa: CASSPTGTGGGYTQYF

clone_size: NA
j_call: TRBJ1-2
v_call: TRBV9
d_call: NA
cdr3_nt: TGTGCCAGCAGCCTTTATCCGGGGCGCGGGGAGGATGGCTACACCTTC
cdr3_aa: CASSLYPGRGEDGYTF

clone_size: NA
j_call: TRBJ1-1
v_call: TRBV15
d_call: NA
cdr3_nt: TGTGCCACCAGCAACCCCGCTGGGGAGGGGTTGAACACTGAAGCTTTCTTT
cdr3_aa: CATSNPAGEGLNTEAFF

clone_size: NA
j_call: TRBJ2-2
v_call: TRBV7-2
d_call: TRBD2
cdr3_nt: TGTGCCAGCAGCATGACTAGCGGGAGTGGCACCGGGGAGCTGTTTTTT
cdr3_aa: CASSMTSGSGTGELFF

clone_size: NA
j_call: TRBJ1-6
v_call: TRBV11-2
d_call: TRBD1
cdr3_nt: TGTGCCAGCAGCGGACAGGGGGCCAGTAATTCACCCCTCCACTTT
cdr3_aa: CASSGQGASNSPLHF

clone_size: NA
j_call: TRBJ1-2
v_call: TRBV5-8
d_call: TRBD1
cdr3_nt: TGTGCCAGCAGCCCCGGACAGGGGTTGGACGGCTACACCTTC
cdr3_aa: CASSPGQGLDGYTF

clone_size: NA
j_call: TRBJ2-3
v_call: TRBV27
d_call: NA
cdr3_nt: TGTGCCAGCAGTTCCCACTGGTTGGATACGCAGTATTTT
cdr3_aa: CASSSHWLDTQYF

clone_size: NA
j_call: TRBJ1-3
v_call: TRBV27
d_call: NA
cdr3_nt: TGTGCCAGCAGTTCCTTCTCTGGAAACACCATATATTTT
cdr3_aa: CASSSFSGNTIYF

clone_size: NA
j_call: TRBJ2-7
v_call: TRBV7-3
d_call: TRBD1
cdr3_nt: TGTGCCAGCAGCACAAGACAGGGAGAGCAGTACTTC
cdr3_aa: CASSTRQGEQYF

clone_size: NA
j_call: TRBJ1-2
v_call: TRBV28
d_call: NA
cdr3_nt: TGTGCCAGCAGTTTCAGGGACTATGGCTACACCTTC
cdr3_aa: CASSFRDYGYTF